This section outlines one TCR beta chain sequence together with its context. Profiled with immunoSEQ multiplex PCR; TCRdb holds only in-frame clones, not every one. The data show 110,000 to 150,000 clones, roughly three quarters seen once. The V gene end was trimmed by 7 bases and the J gene end by 11 bases; junction bases not matched to a gene: 11. The CDR3 loop spans 13 amino acids. The germline V gene has CDR1 SGDLS and CDR2 YYNGEE. This specimen comes from a study of blood T cell repertoires in COVID-19. Specimen: PBMCs or T cells enriched from blood (not recorded which). The chain couples TRBV9 to TRBJ1-4, with 7 bases matching TRBD1. This receptor was identified in a woman aged 45-65 years who had recovered from COVID-19. Here the CDR3 DNA reads TGTGCCAGCGGAGACAGGGCGTTTGGGAAACTGTTTTTT. It specifies CASGDRAFGKLFF.